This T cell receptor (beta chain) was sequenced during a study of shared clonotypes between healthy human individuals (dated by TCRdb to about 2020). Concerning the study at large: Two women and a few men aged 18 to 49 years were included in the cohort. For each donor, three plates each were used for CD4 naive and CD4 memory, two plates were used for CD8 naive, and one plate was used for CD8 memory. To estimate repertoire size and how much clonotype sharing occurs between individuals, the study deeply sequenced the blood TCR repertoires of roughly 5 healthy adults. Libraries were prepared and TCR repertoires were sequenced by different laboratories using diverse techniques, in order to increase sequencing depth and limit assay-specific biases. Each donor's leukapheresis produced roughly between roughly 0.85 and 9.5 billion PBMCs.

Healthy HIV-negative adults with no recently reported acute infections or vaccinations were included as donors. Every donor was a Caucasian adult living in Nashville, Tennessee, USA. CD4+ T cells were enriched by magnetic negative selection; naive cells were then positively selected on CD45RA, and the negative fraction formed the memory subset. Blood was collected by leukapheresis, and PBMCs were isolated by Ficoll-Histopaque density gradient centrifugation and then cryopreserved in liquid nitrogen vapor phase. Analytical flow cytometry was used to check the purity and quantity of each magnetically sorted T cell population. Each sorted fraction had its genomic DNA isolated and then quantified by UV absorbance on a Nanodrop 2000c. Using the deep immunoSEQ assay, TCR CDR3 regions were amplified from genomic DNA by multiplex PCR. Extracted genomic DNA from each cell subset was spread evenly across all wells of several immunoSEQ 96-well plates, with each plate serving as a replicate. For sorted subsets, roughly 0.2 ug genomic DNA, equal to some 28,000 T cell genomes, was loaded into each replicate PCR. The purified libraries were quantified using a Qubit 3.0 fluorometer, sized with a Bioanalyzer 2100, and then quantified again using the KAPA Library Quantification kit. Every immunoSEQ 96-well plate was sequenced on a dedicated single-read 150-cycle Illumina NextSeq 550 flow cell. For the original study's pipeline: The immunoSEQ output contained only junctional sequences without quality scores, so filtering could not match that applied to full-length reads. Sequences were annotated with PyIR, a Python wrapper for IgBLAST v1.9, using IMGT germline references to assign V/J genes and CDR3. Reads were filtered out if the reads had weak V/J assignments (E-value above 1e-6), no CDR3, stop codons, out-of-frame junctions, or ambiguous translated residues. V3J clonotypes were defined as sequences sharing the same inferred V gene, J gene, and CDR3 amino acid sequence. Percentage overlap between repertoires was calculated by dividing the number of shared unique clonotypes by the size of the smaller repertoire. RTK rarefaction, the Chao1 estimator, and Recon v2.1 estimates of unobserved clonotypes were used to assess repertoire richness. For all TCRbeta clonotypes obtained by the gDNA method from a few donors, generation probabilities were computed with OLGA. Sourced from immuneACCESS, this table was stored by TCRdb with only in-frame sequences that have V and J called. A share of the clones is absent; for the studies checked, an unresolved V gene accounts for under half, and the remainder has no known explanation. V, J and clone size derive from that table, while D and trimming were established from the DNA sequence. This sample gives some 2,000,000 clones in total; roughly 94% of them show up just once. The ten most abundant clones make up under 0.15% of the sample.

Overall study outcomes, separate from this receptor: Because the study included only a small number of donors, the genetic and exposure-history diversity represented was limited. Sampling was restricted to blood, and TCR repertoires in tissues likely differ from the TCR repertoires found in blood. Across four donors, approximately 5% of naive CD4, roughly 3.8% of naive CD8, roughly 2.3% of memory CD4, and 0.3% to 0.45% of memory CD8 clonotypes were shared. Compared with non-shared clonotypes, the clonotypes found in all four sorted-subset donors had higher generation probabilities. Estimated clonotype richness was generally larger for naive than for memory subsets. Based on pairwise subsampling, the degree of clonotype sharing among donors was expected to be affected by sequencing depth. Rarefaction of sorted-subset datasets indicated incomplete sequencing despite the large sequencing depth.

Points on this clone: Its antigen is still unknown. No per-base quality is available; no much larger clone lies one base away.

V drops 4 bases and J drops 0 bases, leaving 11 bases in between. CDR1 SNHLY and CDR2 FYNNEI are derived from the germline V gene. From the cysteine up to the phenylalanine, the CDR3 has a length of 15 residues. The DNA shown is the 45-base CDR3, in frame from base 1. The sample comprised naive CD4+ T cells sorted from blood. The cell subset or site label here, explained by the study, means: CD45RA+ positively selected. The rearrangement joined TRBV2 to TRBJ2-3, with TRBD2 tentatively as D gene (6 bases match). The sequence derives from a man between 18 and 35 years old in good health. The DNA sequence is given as TGTGCCAGCAGTGTGGAGGGGCTTAGCACAGATACGCAGTATTTT. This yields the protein CASSVEGLSTDTQYF.